This TCR beta chain was obtained from a study of blood T cell repertoires in COVID-19. Across the whole study: Both acute and convalescent COVID-19 samples were obtained from the United States, Italy and Spain.

The repertoire was sequenced with immunoSEQ multiplex PCR; TCRdb's copy has only in-frame clones and lacks some. The table lists 150,000 to 200,000 clones, over 80% of them singletons. CDR3 length equals 15 residues. V was pared by 2 bases and J by 2 bases, with 6 bases of the junction left unmatched. The V gene's germline CDR1 is MNHEY and CDR2 SMNVEV (reference sequence). The sequenced sample was peripheral blood. The chain couples TRBV27 to TRBJ2-7, with 7 nucleotides matching TRBD1. The TCR was taken from a woman in her 70s with acute or convalescent COVID-19. CDR3 coding DNA: TGTGCCAGCAGTTTAAATTTGGGACAGACCTACGAGCAGTACTTC. Amino acids: CASSLNLGQTYEQYF.